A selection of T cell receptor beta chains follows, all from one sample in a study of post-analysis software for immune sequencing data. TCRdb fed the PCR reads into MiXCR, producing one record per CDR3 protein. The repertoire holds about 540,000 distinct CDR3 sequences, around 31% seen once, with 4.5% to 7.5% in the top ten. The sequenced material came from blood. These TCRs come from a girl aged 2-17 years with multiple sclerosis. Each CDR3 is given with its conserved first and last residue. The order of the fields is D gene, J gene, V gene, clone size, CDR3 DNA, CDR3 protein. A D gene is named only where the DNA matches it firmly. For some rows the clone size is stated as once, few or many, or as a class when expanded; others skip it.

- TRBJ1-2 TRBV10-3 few TGTGCCATCAGTGAGTCCCAGGCAGGCTATGGCTACACCTTC CAISESQAGYGYTF
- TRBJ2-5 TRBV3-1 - TGTGCCAGCAGCCAAGATAGAGCGGCCCAGGACCAGTACTTC CASSQDRAAQDQYF
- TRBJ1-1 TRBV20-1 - TGCAGTGCATCTGACAGTGAAGCTTTCTTT CSASDSEAFF
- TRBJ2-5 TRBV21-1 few TGTGCCAGCAGCCTGGACGGCGGTAGGCAGTACTTC CASSLDGGRQYF
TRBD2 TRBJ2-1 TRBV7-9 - TGTGCCAGCAGGCCTCCCCCGGGGCGGGGGGACAATGAGCAGTTCTTC CASRPPPGRGDNEQFF
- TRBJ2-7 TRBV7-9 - TGTGCCAGCAGCTTACCATGGTCCTCCTACGAGCAGTACTTC CASSLPWSSYEQYF
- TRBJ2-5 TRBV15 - TGTGCCACCAGCAGAGATAAGTCAGGGGCGGAAGAGACCCAGTACTTC CATSRDKSGAEETQYF
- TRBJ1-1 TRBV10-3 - TGTGCCATCAGTGAGCAGAGCACTCTGAACACTGAAGCTTTCTTT CAISEQSTLNTEAFF
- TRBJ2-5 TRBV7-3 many TGTGCCAGCAGCCGGGGGCCGGGGGAGACCCAGTACTTC CASSRGPGETQYF
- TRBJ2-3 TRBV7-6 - TGTGCCAGCAGCTTAAACCTGCAGGGAAATCGGGGGCAGTATTTT CASSLNLQGNRGQYF
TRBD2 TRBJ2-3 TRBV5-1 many TGTGCCAGCAGCTTAGGACTAGCCCGAGATACGCAGTATTTT CASSLGLARDTQYF
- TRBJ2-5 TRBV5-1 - TGCGCCAGCAGCTTGGGGACAGTAGAAGAGACCCAGTACTTC CASSLGTVEETQYF
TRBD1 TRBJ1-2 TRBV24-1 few TGTGCCACCAGTACGGGACAGGGGAACTATGGCTACACCTTC CATSTGQGNYGYTF
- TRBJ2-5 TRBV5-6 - TGTGCCAGCAGCTCCCCCATGGACGAATTTGGAGAGACCCAGTACTTC CASSSPMDEFGETQYF
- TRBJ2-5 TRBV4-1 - TGCGCCAGCAGCCAAGAAAGGGGATTAGAGACCCAGTACTTC CASSQERGLETQYF
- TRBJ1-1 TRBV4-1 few TGCGCCAGCAGCCTTACAGGGAGAGAAGCTTTCTTT CASSLTGREAFF
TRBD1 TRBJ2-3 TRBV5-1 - TGCGCCAGCAGCTTGTTGCGGGGACAGGGGGCTCCAGATACGCAGTATTTT CASSLLRGQGAPDTQYF
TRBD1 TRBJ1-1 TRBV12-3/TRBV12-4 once TGTGCCAGCAGTAGCCGGGACAGTTACACTGAAGCTTTCTTT CASSSRDSYTEAFF
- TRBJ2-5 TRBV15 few TGTGCCACCAGCAGAGAGGCCGGTTTCGAGCGGTACTTC CATSREAGFERYF
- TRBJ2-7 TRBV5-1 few TGCGCCAGCAGCTTGGTGGGGAGCCACGAGCAGTACTTC CASSLVGSHEQYF
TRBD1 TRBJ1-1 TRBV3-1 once TGTGCCAGCAGCCAGCAGGCGACAGGGGAGGCTTTCTTT CASSQQATGEAFF
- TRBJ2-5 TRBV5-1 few TGCGCCAGCAGCCGTCGAACGGGTGGAGAGACCCAGTACTTC CASSRRTGGETQYF
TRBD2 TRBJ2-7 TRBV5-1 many TGCGCCAGCAGCTTGTTCTCTAGCGGGGAATTGACCTACGAGCAGTACTTC CASSLFSSGELTYEQYF
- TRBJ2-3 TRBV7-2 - TGTACCAGCAGCTCCGGACAGTTGACGCAGTATTTT CTSSSGQLTQYF
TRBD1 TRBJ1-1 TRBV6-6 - TGTGCCAGCCATGCACAGGGGGCGCAGGACACTGAAGCTTTCTTT CASHAQGAQDTEAFF